This T cell receptor beta chain is from a study of blood T cell repertoires in COVID-19. About the research overall: Samples taken during acute and convalescent COVID-19 were collected in the United States, Italy and Spain.

The J segment lost 10 bases and the V segment lost 4 bases, leaving 14 bases of the junction unmatched. This CDR3 is 14 amino acids long. The germline V gene encodes CDR1 SGHTS and CDR2 YDEGEE. Profiling relied on immunoSEQ multiplex PCR, and the TCRdb table lists in-frame clones only, not all of them. In the table there are fewer than 250,000 clones, 65% to 85% of which are singletons. The source is a human donor in a cohort sampled during active COVID-19. This rearrangement joins TRBV5-8 to TRBJ2-7, with 7 nucleotides matching TRBD2. The sample consisted of peripheral blood. CDR3 sequence (DNA): TGTGCCAGCAGCCCTATGTCGGGGACTACCTACCAGTACTTC. Protein product: CASSPMSGTTYQYF.